The text below deals with one T cell receptor (beta chain). Its target is not known. The source of the sample is a study of a mutant IDH1 vaccine in newly diagnosed glioma. Looking at the study overall: Most patients had received both radiotherapy and temozolomide, the prior options being radiotherapy, temozolomide, or both.

The sample's time point: week 11, during vaccination. All doses held 300 ug of mutant IDH1 20-mer peptide, with topical imiquimod. Here immunoSEQ multiplex PCR was the method, and the copy in TCRdb shows in-frame clones only, minus some. This sample has about 22,000 clones, with over 85% found just once. Germline V gene sequence: CDR1 MNHNY, CDR2 SVGAGI (reference sequence). The CDR3 has 14 residues. Trimming removed 6 bases from V and 6 bases from J, with 17 bases in between. The chain combines TRBV6-6 with TRBJ1-1; possibly TRBD1 for D (6 bases). The receptor was isolated from a woman between 40 and 50 years old with glioma. Material: PBMCs, obtained from a glioma patient whose treatment included an IDH1 peptide vaccine. CDR3 DNA: TGTGCCAGCAGCTTCCCTAGGGGGTACCCTGAAGCTTTCTTT. Translated: CASSFPRGYPEAFF.